This T cell receptor (beta chain) originates from a study of vaccination effects on CD4 cells after COVID-19. Study context: Ahead of sequencing, the ViraFEST assay grew antigen-specific CD4+ T cells using viral peptide pools. General study results and limits: In vaccinees who were healthy, merely 1 out of 255 vaccine-induced clones cross-reacted with common cold coronaviruses. Clonal contraction was marked in infection- and vaccine-induced clones late after vaccination.

Per the germline V gene, CDR1 is SGHRS and CDR2 is YFSETQ. The length of the CDR3 is 17 residues. V gave up 0 bases and J gave up 4 bases, with 17 bases separating them. Subsequent to roughly 9 days of culture, CD4+ T cells were isolated. Two doses of either BNT162b2 or mRNA-1273 were given to each participant. Notes on this clone: What it binds is not known.

The data were produced by immunoSEQ multiplex PCR, yet TCRdb's version contains in-frame clones alone and is incomplete. The sample includes roughly 45,000 clones, 72% of them seen just once. This chain joins TRBV5-1 and TRBJ2-1, with D tentatively TRBD2 (5 bases). This TCR came from a human donor who received a COVID-19 vaccine. Sample: CD4+ T cells from PBMCs cultured without peptide, taken after COVID-19 vaccination. DNA of the CDR3: TGCGCCAGCAGCTTGGTGGTCCAAACGGGGTATTACAATGAGCAGTTCTTC. Translating it yields CASSLVVQTGYYNEQFF.